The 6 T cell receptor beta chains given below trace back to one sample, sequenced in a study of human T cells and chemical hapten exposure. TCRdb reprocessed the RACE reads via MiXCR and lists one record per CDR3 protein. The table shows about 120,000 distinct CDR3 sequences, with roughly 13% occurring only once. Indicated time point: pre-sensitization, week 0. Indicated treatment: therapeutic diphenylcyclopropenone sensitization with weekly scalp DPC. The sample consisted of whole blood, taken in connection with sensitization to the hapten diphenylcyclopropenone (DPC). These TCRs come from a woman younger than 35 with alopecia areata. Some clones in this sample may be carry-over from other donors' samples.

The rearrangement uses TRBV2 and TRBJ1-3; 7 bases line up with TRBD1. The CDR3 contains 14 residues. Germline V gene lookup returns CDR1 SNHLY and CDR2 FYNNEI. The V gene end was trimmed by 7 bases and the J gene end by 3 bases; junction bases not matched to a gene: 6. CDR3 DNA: TGTGCCAGCACGAGACAGGGATATGGAAACACCATATATTTT. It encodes CASTRQGYGNTIYF.

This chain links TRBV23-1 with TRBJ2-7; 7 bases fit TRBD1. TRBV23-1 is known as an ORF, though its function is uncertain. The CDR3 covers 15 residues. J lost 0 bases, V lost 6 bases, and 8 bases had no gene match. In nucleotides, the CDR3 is TGCGCCAGCAGGACGACAGGGCCTTCCTCCTACGAGCAGTACTTC. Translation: CASRTTGPSSYEQYF.

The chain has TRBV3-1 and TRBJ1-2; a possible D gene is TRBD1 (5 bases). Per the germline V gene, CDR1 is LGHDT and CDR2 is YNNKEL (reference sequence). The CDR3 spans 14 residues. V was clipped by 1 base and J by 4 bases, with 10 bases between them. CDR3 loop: CASSQAGTPYGYTF. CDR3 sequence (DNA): TGTGCCAGCAGCCAAGCCGGGACGCCCTATGGCTACACCTTC.

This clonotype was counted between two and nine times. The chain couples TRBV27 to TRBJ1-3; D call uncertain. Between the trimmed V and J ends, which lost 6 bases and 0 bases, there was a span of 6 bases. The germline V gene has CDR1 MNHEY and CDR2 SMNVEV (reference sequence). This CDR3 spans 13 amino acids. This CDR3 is CASRPHSGNTIYF. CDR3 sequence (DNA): TGTGCCAGCAGACCCCACTCTGGAAACACCATATATTTT.

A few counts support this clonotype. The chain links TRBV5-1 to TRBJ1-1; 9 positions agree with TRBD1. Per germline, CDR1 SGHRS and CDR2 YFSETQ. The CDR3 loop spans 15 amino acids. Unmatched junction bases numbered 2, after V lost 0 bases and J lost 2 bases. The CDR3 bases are TGCGCCAGCAGCTTGGTCACAGGGGGCAACACTGAAGCTTTCTTT. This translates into CASSLVTGGNTEAFF.

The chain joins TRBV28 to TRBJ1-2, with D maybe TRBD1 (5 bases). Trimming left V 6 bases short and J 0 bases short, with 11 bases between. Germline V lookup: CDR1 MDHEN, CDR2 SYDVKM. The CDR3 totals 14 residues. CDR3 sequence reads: CASSLRGANYGYTF. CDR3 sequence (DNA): TGTGCCAGCAGCCTGCGGGGGGCTAACTATGGCTACACCTTC.